Given below is one T cell receptor beta chain in context. The data originate from a study of blood T cell repertoires in COVID-19. Study-wide background: The study drew acute and convalescent COVID-19 samples from the United States, Italy and Spain. Nucleic acid was either cDNA or gDNA, and it came from T cells, B-cell-depleted T cells, or PBMCs.

Authors' methods: Nucleated cell number was recorded as an estimate derived from reference gene primer amplification. This table comes from immunoSEQ multiplex PCR, and its TCRdb copy is limited to in-frame clones, with some not included. V and J calls and clone size come straight from that table; D and trimming were deduced from the DNA. The profile shows about 120,000 clones, about 80% of them singletons. Germline assignment: CDR1 LGHNT and CDR2 FRNRAP. The V end lost 1 base, the J end lost 9 bases, and 7 bases lay between the germline ends. The CDR3 runs to 13 residues. Sequencing was done on a sample of peripheral blood. This clonotype was obtained from a man between 65 and 85 years old with active or convalescent COVID-19. This chain connects TRBV12-5 to TRBJ1-6; D unclear. The CDR3 DNA follows: TGTGCTAGTGGTTTGGGCGGGTTTTCACCCCTCCACTTT. Translation gives CASGLGGFSPLHF.